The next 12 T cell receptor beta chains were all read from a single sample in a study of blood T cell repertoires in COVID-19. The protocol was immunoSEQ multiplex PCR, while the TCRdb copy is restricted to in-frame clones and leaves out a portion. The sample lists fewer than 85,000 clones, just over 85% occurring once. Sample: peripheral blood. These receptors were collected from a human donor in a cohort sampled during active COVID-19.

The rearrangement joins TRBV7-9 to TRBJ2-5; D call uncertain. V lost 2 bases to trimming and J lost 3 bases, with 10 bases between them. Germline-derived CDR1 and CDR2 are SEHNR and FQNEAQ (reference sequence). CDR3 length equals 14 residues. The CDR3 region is CASSLITEKETQYF. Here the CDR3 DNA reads TGTGCCAGCAGCTTAATCACGGAGAAAGAGACCCAGTACTTC. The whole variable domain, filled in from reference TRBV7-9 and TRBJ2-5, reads DTGVSQNPRHKITKRGQNVTFRCDPISEHNRLYWYRQTLGQGPEFLTYFQNEAQLEKSRLLSDRFSAERPKGSFSTLEIQRTEQGDSAMYLCASSLITEKETQYFGPGTRLLVL.

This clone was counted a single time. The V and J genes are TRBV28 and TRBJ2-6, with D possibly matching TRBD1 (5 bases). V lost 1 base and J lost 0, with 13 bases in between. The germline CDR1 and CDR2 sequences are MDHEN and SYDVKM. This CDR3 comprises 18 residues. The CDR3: CASSLSSGRRSGANVLTF. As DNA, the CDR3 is TGTGCCAGCAGTTTATCATCAGGGCGGCGCTCTGGGGCCAACGTCCTGACTTTC.

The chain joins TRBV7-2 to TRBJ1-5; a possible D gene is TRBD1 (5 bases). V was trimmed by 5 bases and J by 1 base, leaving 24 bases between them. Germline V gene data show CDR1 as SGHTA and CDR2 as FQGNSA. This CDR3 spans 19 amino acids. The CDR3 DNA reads TGTGCCAGCAGCCCTCAAGGGTGGGGGGATGAGTACAGCAATCAGCCCCAGCATTTT. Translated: CASSPQGWGDEYSNQPQHF.

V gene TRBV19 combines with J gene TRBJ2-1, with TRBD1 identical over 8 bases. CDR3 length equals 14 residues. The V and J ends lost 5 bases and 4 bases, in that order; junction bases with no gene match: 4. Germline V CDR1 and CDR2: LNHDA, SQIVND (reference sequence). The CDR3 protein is CASSAGTGYNEQFF. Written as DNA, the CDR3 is TGTGCCAGTAGTGCTGGGACAGGATACAATGAGCAGTTCTTC.

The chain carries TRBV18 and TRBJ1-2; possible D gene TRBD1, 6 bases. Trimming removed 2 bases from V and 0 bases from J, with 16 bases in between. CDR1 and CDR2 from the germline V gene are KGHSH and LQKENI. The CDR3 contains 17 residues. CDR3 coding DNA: TGTGCCAGCTCACCAGTAGGACAGATTTTAGCTAACTATGGCTACACCTTC. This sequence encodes CASSPVGQILANYGYTF.

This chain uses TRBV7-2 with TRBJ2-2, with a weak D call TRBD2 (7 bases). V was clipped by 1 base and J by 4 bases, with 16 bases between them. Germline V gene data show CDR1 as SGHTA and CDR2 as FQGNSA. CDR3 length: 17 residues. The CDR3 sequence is CASSLVGGGASTGELFF. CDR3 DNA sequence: TGTGCCAGCAGCTTAGTCGGTGGGGGGGCCTCCACCGGGGAGCTGTTTTTT.

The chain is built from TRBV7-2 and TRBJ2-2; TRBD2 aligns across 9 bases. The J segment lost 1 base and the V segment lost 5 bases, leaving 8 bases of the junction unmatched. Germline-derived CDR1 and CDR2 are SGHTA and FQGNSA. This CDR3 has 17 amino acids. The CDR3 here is CASSPSLAGLNTGELFF. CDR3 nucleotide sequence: TGTGCCAGCAGCCCGAGCCTAGCGGGGTTGAACACCGGGGAGCTGTTTTTT. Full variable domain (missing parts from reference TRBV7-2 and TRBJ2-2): GAGVSQSPSNKVTEKGKDVELRCDPISGHTALYWYRQSLGQGLEFLIYFQGNSAPDKSGLPSDRFSAERTGGSVSTLTIQRTQQEDSAVYLCASSPSLAGLNTGELFFGEGSRLTVL.

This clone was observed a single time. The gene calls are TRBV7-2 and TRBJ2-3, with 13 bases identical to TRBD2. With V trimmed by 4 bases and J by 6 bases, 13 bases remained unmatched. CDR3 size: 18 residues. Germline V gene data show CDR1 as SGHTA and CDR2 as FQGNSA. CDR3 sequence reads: CASSWGLAGFRRGDTQYF. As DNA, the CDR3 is TGTGCCAGCAGCTGGGGACTAGCGGGATTCCGCCGGGGGGATACGCAGTATTTT.

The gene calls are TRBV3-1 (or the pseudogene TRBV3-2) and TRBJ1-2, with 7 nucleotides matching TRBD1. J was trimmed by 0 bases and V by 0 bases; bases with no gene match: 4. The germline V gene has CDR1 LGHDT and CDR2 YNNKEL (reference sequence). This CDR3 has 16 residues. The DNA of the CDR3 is TGTGCCAGCAGCCAAGAAGGGGGCCCGCCTAACTATGGCTACACCTTC. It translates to CASSQEGGPPNYGYTF.

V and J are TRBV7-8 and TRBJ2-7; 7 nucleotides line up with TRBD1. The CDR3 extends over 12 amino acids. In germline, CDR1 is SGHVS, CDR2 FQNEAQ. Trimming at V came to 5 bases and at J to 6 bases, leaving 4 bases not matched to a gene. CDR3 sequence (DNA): TGTGCCAGCAGCCCAACAGGGGTCGAGCAGTACTTC. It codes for CASSPTGVEQYF.

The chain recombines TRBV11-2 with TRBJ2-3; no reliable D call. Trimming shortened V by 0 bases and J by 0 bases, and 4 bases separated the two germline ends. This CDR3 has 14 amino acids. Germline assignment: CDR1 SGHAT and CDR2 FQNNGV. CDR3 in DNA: TGTGCCAGCAGCTTAGATACTAGCACAGATACGCAGTATTTT. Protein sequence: CASSLDTSTDTQYF.

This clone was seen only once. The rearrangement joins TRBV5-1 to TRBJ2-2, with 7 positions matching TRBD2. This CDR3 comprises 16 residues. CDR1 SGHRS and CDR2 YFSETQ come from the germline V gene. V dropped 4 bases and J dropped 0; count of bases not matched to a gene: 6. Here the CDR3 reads CASSPSAGANTGELFF. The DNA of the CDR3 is TGCGCCAGCAGCCCCTCTGCGGGGGCGAACACCGGGGAGCTGTTTTTT.